The entry below gives a single T cell receptor beta chain sequence along with its context. This entry comes from a study of control samples from healthy donors and cancer patients. Sequencing used immunoSEQ multiplex PCR; TCRdb keeps in-frame clones, though not all of them. The sample shows about 160,000 clones, roughly 94% of them seen only once. The CDR3 is 14 amino acids. V was pared by 4 bases and J by 0 bases, with 6 bases between. Germline V gene sequence: CDR1 SGHVS, CDR2 FQNEAQ. This receptor was taken from a woman between 35 and 50 years old in good health. The chain combines TRBV7-8 with TRBJ1-4; D gene uncertain. The source material was blood. This chain's CDR3 is CASSSSSTNEKLFF. DNA of the CDR3: TGTGCCAGCAGCTCGAGCTCAACTAATGAAAAACTGTTTTTT.